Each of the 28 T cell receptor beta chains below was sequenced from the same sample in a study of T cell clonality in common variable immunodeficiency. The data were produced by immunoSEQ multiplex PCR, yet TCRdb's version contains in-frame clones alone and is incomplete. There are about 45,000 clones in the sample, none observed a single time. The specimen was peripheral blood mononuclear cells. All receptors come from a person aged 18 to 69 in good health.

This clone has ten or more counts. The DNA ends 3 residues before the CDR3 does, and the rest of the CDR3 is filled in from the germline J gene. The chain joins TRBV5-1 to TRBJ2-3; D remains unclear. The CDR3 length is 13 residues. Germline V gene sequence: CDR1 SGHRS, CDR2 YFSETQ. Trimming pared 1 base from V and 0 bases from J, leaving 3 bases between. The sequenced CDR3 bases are TGCGCCAGCAGCTTGCGGAGCACAGATACG. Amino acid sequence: CASSLRSTDT. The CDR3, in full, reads CASSLRSTDTQYF.

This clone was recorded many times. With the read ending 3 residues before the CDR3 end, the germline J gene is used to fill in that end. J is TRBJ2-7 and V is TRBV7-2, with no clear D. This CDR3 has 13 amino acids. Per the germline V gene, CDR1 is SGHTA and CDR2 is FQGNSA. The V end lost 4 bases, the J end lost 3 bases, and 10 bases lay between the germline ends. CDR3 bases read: TGTGCCAGCAGCTCGGTCCCGGGCTACGAG. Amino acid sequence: CASSSVPGYE. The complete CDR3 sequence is CASSSVPGYEQYF.

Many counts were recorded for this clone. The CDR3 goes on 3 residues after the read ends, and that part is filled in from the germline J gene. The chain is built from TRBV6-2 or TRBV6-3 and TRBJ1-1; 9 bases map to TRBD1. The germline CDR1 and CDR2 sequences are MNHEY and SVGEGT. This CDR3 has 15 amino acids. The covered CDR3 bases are TGTGCCAGCAGTTACCCCGGACAGGGGAGTCCCGAA. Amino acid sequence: CASSYPGQGSPE. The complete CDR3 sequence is CASSYPGQGSPEAFF.

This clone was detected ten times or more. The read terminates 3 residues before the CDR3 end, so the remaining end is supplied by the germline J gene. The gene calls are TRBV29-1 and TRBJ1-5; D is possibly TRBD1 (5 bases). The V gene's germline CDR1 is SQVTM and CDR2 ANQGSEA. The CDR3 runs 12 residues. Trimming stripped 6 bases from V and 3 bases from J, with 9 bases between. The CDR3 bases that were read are TGCAGCGTGTCGGGGGTCAATCAGCCC. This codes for CSVSGVNQP. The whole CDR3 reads CSVSGVNQPQHF.

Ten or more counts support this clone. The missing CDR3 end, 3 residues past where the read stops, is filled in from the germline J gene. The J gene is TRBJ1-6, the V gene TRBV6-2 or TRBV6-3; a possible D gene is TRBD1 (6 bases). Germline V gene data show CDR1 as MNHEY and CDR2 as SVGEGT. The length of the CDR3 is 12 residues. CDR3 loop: CASSYSGQPLHF. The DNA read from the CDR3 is TGTGCCAGCAGTTATTCAGGACAGCCC.

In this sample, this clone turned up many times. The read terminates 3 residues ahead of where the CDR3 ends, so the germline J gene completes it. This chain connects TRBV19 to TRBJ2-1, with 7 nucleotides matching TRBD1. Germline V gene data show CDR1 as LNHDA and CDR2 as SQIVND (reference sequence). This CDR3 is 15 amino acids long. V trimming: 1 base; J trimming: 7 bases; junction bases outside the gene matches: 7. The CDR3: CASSIVPDRYNEQFF. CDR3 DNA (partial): TGTGCCAGTAGTATAGTCCCGGACAGGTATAATGAG. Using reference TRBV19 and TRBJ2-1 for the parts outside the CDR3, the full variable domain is DGGITQSPKYLFRKEGQNVTLSCEQNLNHDAMYWYRQDPGQGLRLIYYSQIVNDFQKGDIAEGYSVSREKKESFPLTVTSAQKNPTAFYLCASSIVPDRYNEQFFGPGTRLTVL.

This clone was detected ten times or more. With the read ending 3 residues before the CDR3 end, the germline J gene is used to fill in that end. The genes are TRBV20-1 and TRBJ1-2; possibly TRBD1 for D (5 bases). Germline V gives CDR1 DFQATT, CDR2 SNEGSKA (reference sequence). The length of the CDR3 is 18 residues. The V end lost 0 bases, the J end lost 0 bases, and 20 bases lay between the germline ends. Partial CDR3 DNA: TGCAGTGCTAGAGACCCCCCGCGGTCGACAGCCGCTAACTATGGC. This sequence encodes CSARDPPRSTAANYG. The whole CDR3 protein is CSARDPPRSTAANYGYTF.

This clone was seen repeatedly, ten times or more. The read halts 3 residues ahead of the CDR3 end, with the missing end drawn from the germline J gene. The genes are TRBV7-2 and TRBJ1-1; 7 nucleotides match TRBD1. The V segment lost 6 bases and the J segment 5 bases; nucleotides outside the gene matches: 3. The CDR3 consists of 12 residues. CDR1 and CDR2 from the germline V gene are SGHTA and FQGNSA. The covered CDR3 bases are TGTGCCAGCAGTCACAGGGGTACTGAA. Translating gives CASSHRGTE. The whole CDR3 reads CASSHRGTEAFF. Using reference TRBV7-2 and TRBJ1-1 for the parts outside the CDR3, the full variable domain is GAGVSQSPSNKVTEKGKDVELRCDPISGHTALYWYRQSLGQGLEFLIYFQGNSAPDKSGLPSDRFSAERTGGSVSTLTIQRTQQEDSAVYLCASSHRGTEAFFGQGTRLTVV.

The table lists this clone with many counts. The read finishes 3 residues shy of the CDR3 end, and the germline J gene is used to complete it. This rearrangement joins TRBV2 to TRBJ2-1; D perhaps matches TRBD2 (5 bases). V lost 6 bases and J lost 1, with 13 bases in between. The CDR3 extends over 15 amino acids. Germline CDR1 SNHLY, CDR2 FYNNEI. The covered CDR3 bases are TGTGCCAGCAGCGCCCTAGCTCGATCCTACAATGAG. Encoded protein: CASSALARSYNE. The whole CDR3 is CASSALARSYNEQFF.

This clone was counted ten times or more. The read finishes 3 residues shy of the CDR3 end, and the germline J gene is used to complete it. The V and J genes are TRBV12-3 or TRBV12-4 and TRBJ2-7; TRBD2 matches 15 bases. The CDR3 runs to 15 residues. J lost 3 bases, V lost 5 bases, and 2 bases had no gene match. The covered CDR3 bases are TGTGCCAGCAGTCGGGGACTAGCGGGGGGCTACGAG. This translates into CASSRGLAGGYE. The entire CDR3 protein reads CASSRGLAGGYEQYF.

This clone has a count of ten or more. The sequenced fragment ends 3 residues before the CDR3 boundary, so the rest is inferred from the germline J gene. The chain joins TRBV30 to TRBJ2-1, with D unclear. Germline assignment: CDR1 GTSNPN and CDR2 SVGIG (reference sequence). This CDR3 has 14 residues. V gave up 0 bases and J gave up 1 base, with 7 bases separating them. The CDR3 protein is CAWSVPTSYNEQFF. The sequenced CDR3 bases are TGTGCCTGGAGTGTTCCCACTTCCTACAATGAG.

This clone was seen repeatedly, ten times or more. The chain's CDR3 is CASSRETANYGYTF. The CDR3 bases that were read are TGTGCCAGCAGCCGCGAGACAGCTAACTATGGC. The gene calls are TRBV5-6 and TRBJ1-2; a weak D match, TRBD1 (5 bases). The CDR3 extends 3 residues past the end of the read, so its final part is completed from the germline J gene. Germline V gene lookup returns CDR1 SGHDT and CDR2 YYEEEE. Trimming left V 4 bases short and J 0 bases short, with 10 bases between. The CDR3 loop spans 14 amino acids.

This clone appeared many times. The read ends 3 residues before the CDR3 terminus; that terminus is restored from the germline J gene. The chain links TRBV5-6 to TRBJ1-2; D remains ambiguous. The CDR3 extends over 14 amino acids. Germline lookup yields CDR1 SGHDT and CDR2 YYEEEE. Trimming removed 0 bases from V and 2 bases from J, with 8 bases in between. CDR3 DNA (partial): TGTGCCAGCAGCTTGGTTCGGGGAAACTATGGC. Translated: CASSLVRGNYG. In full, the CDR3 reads CASSLVRGNYGYTF.

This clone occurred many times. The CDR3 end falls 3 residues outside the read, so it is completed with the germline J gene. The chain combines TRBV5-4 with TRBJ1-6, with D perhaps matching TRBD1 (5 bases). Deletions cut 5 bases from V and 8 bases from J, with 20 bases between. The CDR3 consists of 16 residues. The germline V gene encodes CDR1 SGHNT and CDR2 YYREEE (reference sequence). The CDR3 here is CASRKTGGAMYSPLHF. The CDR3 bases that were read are TGTGCCAGCAGGAAAACAGGCGGGGCAATGTATTCACCC.

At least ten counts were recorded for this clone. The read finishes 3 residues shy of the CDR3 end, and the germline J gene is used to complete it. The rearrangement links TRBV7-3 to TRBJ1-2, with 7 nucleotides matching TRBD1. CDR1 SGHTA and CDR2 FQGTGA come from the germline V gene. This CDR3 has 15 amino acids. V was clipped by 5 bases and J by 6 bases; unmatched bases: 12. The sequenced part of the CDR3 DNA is TGTGCCAGCAGCCGTACAGGGGCTCGCGGGGATGGC. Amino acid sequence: CASSRTGARGDG. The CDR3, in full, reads CASSRTGARGDGYTF.

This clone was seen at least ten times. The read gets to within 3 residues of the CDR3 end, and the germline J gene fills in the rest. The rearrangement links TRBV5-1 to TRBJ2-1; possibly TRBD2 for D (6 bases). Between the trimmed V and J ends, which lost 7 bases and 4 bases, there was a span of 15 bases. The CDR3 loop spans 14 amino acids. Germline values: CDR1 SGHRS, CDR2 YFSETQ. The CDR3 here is CASGSTSRYNEQFF. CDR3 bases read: TGCGCCAGCGGATCGACTAGTAGGTACAATGAG.

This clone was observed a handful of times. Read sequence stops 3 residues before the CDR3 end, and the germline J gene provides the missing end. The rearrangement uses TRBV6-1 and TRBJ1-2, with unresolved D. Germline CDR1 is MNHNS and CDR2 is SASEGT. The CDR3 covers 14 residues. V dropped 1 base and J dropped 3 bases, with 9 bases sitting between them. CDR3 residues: CASSEGDTYYGYTF. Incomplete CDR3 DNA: TGTGCCAGCAGTGAAGGTGACACCTACTATGGC.

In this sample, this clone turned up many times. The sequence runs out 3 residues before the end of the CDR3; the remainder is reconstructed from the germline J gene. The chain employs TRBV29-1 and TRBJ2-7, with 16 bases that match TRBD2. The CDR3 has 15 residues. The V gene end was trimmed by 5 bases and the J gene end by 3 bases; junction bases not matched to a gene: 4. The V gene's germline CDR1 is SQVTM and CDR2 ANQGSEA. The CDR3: CSVMGLAGGLYEQYF. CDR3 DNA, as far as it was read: TGCAGCGTTATGGGACTAGCGGGGGGGCTCTACGAG.

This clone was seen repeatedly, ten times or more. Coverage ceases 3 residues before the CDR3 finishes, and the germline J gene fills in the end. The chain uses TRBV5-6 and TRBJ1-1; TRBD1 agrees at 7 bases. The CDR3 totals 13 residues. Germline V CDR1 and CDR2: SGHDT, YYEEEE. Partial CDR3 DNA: TGTGCCAGCAGGGGACAGATTAACTTGGAA. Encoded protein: CASRGQINLE. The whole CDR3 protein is CASRGQINLEAFF.

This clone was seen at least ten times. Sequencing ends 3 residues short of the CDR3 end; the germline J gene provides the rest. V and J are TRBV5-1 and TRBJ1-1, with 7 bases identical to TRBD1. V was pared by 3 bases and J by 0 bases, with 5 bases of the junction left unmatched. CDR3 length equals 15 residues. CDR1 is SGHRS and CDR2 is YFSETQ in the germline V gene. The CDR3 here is CASSSGQNLNTEAFF. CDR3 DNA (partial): TGCGCCAGCAGCTCGGGACAGAACCTGAACACTGAA. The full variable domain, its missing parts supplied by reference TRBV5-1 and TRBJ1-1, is KAGVTQTPRYLIKTRGQQVTLSCSPISGHRSVSWYQQTPGQGLQFLFEYFSETQRNKGNFPGRFSGRQFSNSRSEMNVSTLELGDSALYLCASSSGQNLNTEAFFGQGTRLTVV.

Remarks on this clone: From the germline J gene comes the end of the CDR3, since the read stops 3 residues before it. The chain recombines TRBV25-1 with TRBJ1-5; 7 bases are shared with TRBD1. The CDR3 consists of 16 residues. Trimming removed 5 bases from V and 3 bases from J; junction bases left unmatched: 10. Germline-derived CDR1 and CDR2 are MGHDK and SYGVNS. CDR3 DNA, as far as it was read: TGTGCCAGCAGTCCGACAGGGCGGTTGAACAATCAGCCC. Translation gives CASSPTGRLNNQP. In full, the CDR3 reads CASSPTGRLNNQPQHF.

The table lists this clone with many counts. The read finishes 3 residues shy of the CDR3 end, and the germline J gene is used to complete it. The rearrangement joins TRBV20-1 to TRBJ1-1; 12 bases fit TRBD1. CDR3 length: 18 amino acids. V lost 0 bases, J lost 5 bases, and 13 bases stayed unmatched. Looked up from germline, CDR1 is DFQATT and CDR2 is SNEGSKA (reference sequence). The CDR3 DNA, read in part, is TGCAGTGCTAGAGATCCCCACGGGACAGGGGGCGATGAGACTGAA. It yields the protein CSARDPHGTGGDETE. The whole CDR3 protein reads CSARDPHGTGGDETEAFF.

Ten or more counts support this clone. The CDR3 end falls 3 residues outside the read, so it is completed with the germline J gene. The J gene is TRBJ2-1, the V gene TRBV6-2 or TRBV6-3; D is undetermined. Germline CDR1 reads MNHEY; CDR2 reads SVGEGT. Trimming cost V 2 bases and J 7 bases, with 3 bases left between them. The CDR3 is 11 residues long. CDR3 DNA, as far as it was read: TGTGCCAGCAGTTACAGGAATGAG. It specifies CASSYRNE. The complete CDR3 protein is CASSYRNEQFF.

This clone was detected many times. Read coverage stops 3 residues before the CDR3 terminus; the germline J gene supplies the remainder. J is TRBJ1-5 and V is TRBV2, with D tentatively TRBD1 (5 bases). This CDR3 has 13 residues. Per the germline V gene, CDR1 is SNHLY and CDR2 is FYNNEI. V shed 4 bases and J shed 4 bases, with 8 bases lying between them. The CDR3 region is CASSATANQPQHF. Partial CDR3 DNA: TGTGCCAGCAGTGCGACAGCGAATCAGCCC. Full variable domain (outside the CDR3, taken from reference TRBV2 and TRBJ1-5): EPEVTQTPSHQVTQMGQEVILRCVPISNHLYFYWYRQILGQKVEFLVSFYNNEISEKSEIFDDQFSVERPDGSNFTLKIRSTKLEDSAMYFCASSATANQPQHFGDGTRLSIL.

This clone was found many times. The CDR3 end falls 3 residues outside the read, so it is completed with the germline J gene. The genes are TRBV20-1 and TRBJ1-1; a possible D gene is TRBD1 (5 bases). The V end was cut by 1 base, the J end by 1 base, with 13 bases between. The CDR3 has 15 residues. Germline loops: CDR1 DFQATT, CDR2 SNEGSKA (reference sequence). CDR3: CSARASDNPNTEAFF. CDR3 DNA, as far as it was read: TGCAGTGCTAGAGCCTCGGACAACCCGAACACTGAA.

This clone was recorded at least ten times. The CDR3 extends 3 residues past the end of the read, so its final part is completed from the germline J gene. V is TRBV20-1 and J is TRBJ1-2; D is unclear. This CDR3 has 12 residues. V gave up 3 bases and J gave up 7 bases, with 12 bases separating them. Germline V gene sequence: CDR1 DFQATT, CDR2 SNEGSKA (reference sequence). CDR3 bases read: TGCAGTGCTAGGTACGAGGGTAGTGGC. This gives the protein CSARYEGSG. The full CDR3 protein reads CSARYEGSGYTF.

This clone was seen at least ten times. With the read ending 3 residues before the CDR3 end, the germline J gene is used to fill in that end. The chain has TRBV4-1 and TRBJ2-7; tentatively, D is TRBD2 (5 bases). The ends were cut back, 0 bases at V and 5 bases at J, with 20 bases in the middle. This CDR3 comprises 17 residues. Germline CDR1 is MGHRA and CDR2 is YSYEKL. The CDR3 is CASSQDGRSSIRHEQYF. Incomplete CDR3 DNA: TGCGCCAGCAGCCAAGATGGAAGGTCTAGCATTCGCCACGAG.

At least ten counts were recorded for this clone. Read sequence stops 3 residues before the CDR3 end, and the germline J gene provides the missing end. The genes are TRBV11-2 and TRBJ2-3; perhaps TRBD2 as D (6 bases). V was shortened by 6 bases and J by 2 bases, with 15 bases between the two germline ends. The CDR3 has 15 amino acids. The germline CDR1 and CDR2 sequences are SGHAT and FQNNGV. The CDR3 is CASRQPGGVTDTQYF. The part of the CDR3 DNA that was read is TGTGCCAGCAGACAACCTGGCGGGGTCACAGATACG.